One and the same sample provided the 22 T cell receptor beta chains below, sequenced in a study of T cell clones after liver transplantation. Profiled with immunoSEQ multiplex PCR; TCRdb holds only in-frame clones, not every one. The profile shows about 58,000 clones, about two thirds of them singletons. Material: CD4+ T cells from blood, obtained at the approximately 15-month timepoint. The receptors were sampled from a human patient who received a liver transplant. Some T cells may trace back to the graft donor.

J is TRBJ2-3 and V is TRBV30; 8 bases fit TRBD1. Per the germline V gene, CDR1 is GTSNPN and CDR2 is SVGIG (reference sequence). J gave up 1 base and V 0 bases, and 0 bases lay outside the gene matches. The CDR3 is 14 residues long. This CDR3 reads CAWSVQGGTDTQYF. For the CDR3, the DNA is TGTGCCTGGAGTGTACAGGGGGGCACAGATACGCAGTATTTT.

The chain employs TRBV7-2 and TRBJ2-2; D is unclear. Germline CDR1 SGHTA, CDR2 FQGNSA. V was clipped by 3 bases and J by 3 bases, with 8 bases between them. This CDR3 is built from 14 residues. As DNA, the CDR3 is TGTGCCAGCAGCTTTCTTAAAGACACCGGGGAGCTGTTTTTT. Translation gives CASSFLKDTGELFF.

This sequence joins TRBV2 and TRBJ1-4; tentatively, D is TRBD1 (5 bases). V lost 6 bases and J 5 bases, leaving 10 bases between the germline ends. Per the germline V gene, CDR1 is SNHLY and CDR2 is FYNNEI. The CDR3 is 13 residues long. The CDR3 loop is CASRGRENEKLFF. The CDR3, as DNA: TGTGCCAGCAGGGGCAGGGAAAATGAAAAACTGTTTTTT.

This clone was detected ten times or more. J is TRBJ2-3 and V is TRBV19, with TRBD2 matching 8 bases. V was clipped by 5 bases and J by 0 bases; unmatched bases: 7. Germline CDR1 is LNHDA and CDR2 is SQIVND (reference sequence). The CDR3 consists of 16 residues. In DNA form, the CDR3 reads TGTGCCAGTAGTCTCATCGGGAGGGATAGCACAGATACGCAGTATTTT. It yields the protein CASSLIGRDSTDTQYF.

The chain has TRBV6-1 and TRBJ2-2, with 10 bases lining up with TRBD2. V shed 6 bases and J 4 bases; nucleotides not matched to a gene: 5. The germline V gene encodes CDR1 MNHNS and CDR2 SASEGT. CDR3 length equals 15 residues. CDR3 DNA: TGTGCCAGCAGCCGGACTAGCGGCCCCACCGGGGAGCTGTTTTTT. Its protein is CASSRTSGPTGELFF.

This chain links TRBV28 with TRBJ1-5, with a tentative D call TRBD1 (5 bases). Germline V lookup: CDR1 MDHEN, CDR2 SYDVKM. CDR3 length: 14 residues. V was cut by 5 bases and J by 7 bases, with 15 bases left in between. CDR3 DNA sequence: TGTGCCAGCAGTCGGGGCGTCGGGTCCCAGCCCCAGCATTTT. Translated, it gives CASSRGVGSQPQHF.

The chain employs TRBV6-6 and TRBJ2-5; TRBD2 matches 10 bases. The ends lost 8 bases at V and 0 bases at J; junction bases unmatched: 3. Germline V gene sequence: CDR1 MNHNY, CDR2 SVGAGI (reference sequence). The CDR3 runs 14 residues. This CDR3 is CASGTSVNQETQYF. CDR3 sequence (DNA): TGTGCCAGCGGGACTAGCGTCAACCAAGAGACCCAGTACTTC.

The chain uses TRBV25-1 and TRBJ2-5; possible D gene TRBD2, 7 bases. The V gene's germline CDR1 is MGHDK and CDR2 SYGVNS. This CDR3 has 14 amino acids. V was shortened by 4 bases and J by 4 bases, with 13 bases between the two germline ends. The CDR3 region has the DNA TGTGCCAGCAGTGTCCCGGGGGGCGGAGAGACCCAGTACTTC. Its translation: CASSVPGGGETQYF.

The genes are TRBV6-5 and TRBJ2-1; a weak D match, TRBD1 (6 bases). CDR3 length: 14 amino acids. Trimming cost V 6 bases and J 4 bases, with 13 bases left between them. CDR1 and CDR2 (germline): MNHEY, SVGAGI. CDR3 loop: CASRTGITYNEQFF. The CDR3 DNA reads TGTGCCAGCAGGACAGGAATAACTTACAATGAGCAGTTCTTC.

The chain joins TRBV28 to TRBJ1-1; D is ambiguous. This CDR3 has 13 amino acids. CDR1 MDHEN and CDR2 SYDVKM come from the germline V gene. Trimming pared 4 bases from V and 3 bases from J, leaving 9 bases between. The DNA of the CDR3 is TGTGCCAGCAGTTCCCCGGCAGACACTGAAGCTTTCTTT. Translating it yields CASSSPADTEAFF. Complete variable domain (other parts from reference TRBV28 and TRBJ1-1): DVKVTQSSRYLVKRTGEKVFLECVQDMDHENMFWYRQDPGLGLRLIYFSYDVKMKEKGDIPEGYSVSREKKERFSLILESASTNQTSMYLCASSSPADTEAFFGQGTRLTVV.

The chain employs TRBV27 and TRBJ1-4; D is ambiguous. Trimming took off 3 bases at V and 0 bases at J, with 8 bases between the two ends. Germline loops: CDR1 MNHEY, CDR2 SMNVEV (reference sequence). The CDR3 consists of 15 residues. CDR3 bases: TGTGCCAGCAGTTTGCAGCGCGCAACTAATGAAAAACTGTTTTTT. It yields the protein CASSLQRATNEKLFF.

This clone was detected a few times. This chain uses TRBV7-9 with TRBJ2-7, with D hard to call. Trimming shortened V by 0 bases and J by 9 bases, and 9 bases separated the two germline ends. Germline CDR1 SEHNR, CDR2 FQNEAQ (reference sequence). The CDR3 runs 12 residues. The CDR3 is CASSLALGWQYF. The DNA for the CDR3 is TGTGCCAGCAGCTTAGCGCTGGGGTGGCAGTACTTC.

This clone was found a few times. The rearrangement joins TRBV6-6 to TRBJ2-5, with 9 bases fitting TRBD1. V shed 6 bases and J 4 bases; nucleotides not matched to a gene: 6. CDR1 and CDR2 from the germline V gene are MNHNY and SVGAGI (reference sequence). This CDR3 contains 14 residues. CDR3: CASRQGATRETQYF. For the CDR3, the DNA is TGTGCCAGCAGACAGGGGGCCACGAGAGAGACCCAGTACTTC.

The chain employs TRBV7-9 and TRBJ1-3; D uncertain. V lost 5 bases, J lost 4 bases, and 9 bases lay in between. Germline V lookup: CDR1 SEHNR, CDR2 FQNEAQ (reference sequence). The CDR3 consists of 13 residues. CDR3 nucleotides: TGTGCCAGCAGCCCCGGTGGGGGAAACACCATATATTTT. Translated, it gives CASSPGGGNTIYF.

This clone was found a few times. The CDR3 sequence: CASSVVAGFGEKLFF. The CDR3 region has the DNA TGTGCCAGCAGCGTAGTGGCAGGCTTTGGAGAAAAACTGTTTTTT. V usage is TRBV9 and J usage is TRBJ1-4; D unresolved. This CDR3 contains 15 residues. Germline V gives CDR1 SGDLS, CDR2 YYNGEE. Trimming left V 0 bases short and J 8 bases short, with 14 bases between.

This chain joins TRBV7-2 and TRBJ2-4; a weak D match, TRBD2 (6 bases). Germline V lookup: CDR1 SGHTA, CDR2 FQGNSA. The CDR3 contains 15 residues. V was shortened by 5 bases and J by 4 bases, with 15 bases between the two germline ends. The CDR3 sequence is CASSGGGGIKNIQYF. The DNA for the CDR3 is TGTGCCAGCAGCGGAGGCGGCGGGATTAAAAACATTCAGTACTTC.

The rearrangement links TRBV4-1 to TRBJ2-1; 8 bases fit TRBD2. Germline CDR1 is MGHRA and CDR2 is YSYEKL. CDR3 size: 15 residues. V dropped 2 bases and J dropped 7; count of bases not matched to a gene: 7. The DNA of the CDR3 is TGCGCCAGCAGCCAACCGGGACTAGGGGGGAATGAGCAGTTCTTC. Translated: CASSQPGLGGNEQFF.

The gene calls are TRBV7-9 and TRBJ2-1; D may be TRBD2 (5 bases). Germline V lookup: CDR1 SEHNR, CDR2 FQNEAQ (reference sequence). Between the trimmed V and J ends, which lost 5 bases and 8 bases, there was a span of 19 bases. CDR3 length: 15 amino acids. DNA of the CDR3: TGTGCCAGCAGCCTCACGAGGGCCCAACACGATGAGCAGTTCTTC. It encodes CASSLTRAQHDEQFF.

The rearrangement links TRBV19 to TRBJ2-1, with 9 bases identical to TRBD2. The CDR3 totals 17 residues. Germline trimming cut 1 base from V and 10 bases from J; bases unmatched to any gene: 14. Germline V gene sequence: CDR1 LNHDA, CDR2 SQIVND (reference sequence). The CDR3 reads CASSIVAGGTRAVEQFF. CDR3 nucleotides: TGTGCCAGTAGTATAGTTGCGGGAGGGACCCGGGCGGTAGAGCAGTTCTTC.

The chain employs TRBV6-1 and TRBJ2-1; D perhaps matches TRBD1 (6 bases). Germline lookup yields CDR1 MNHNS and CDR2 SASEGT. V was pared by 2 bases and J by 10 bases, with 12 bases between. The CDR3 length is 13 residues. The CDR3 sequence is CASSERWGLEQFF. CDR3 nucleotide sequence: TGTGCCAGCAGTGAACGCTGGGGGCTCGAGCAGTTCTTC.

The gene calls are TRBV6-6 and TRBJ1-1, with 7 positions matching TRBD1. CDR3 length equals 13 residues. Losses at the gene ends were 2 bases for V and 5 bases for J; bases not matched to a gene: 2. Germline V CDR1 and CDR2: MNHNY, SVGAGI (reference sequence). The CDR3 region has the DNA TGTGCCAGCAGTTACCAGGGGGGGACTGAAGCTTTCTTT. As protein: CASSYQGGTEAFF.

This clone was recorded once. The chain links TRBV5-1 to TRBJ1-4, with 8 bases fitting TRBD1. CDR1 is SGHRS and CDR2 is YFSETQ in the germline V gene. V shed 7 bases, J shed 8 bases, and the junction held 7 bases outside the gene matches. CDR3 size: 13 residues. CDR3 loop: CASHTSGGEKLFF. The CDR3 DNA sequence: TGCGCCAGCCATACATCAGGGGGCGAAAAACTGTTTTTT.